This TCR beta chain was captured in a study of shared clonotypes between healthy human individuals. Study background: The plates for each donor numbered three CD4 naive, three CD4 memory, two CD8 naive and one CD8 memory. Overall study findings and caveats: For naive CD4 cells, roughly 5.5% of clonotypes were shared across a handful of donors.

Deep was the level used in running the assay. Some clones are missing from TCRdb's copy, which holds only in-frame ones; the method was immunoSEQ multiplex PCR. The repertoire includes 2.5 million or so clones, approximately 94% of them detected once, and 0.13% to 0.15% sits in the top ten. With respect to this clone: What it binds is not known.

Both subsets, CD45RA+ naive and CD45RA-negative memory, were split from the CD4+ cells. Germline-derived CDR1 and CDR2 are MDHEN and SYDVKM. This CDR3 has 16 residues. The V end lost 2 bases, the J end lost 0 bases, and 8 bases lay between the germline ends. The sample comprised naive CD4+ T cells sorted from blood. The subset is: CD45RA+ positively selected. This sequence was found in a man between 18 and 35 years old in good health. The chain uses TRBV28 and TRBJ1-6, with unresolved D. CDR3 amino acids: CASSLNRDSYNSPLHF. The CDR3 bases are TGTGCCAGCAGTTTAAACCGCGACTCCTATAATTCACCCCTCCACTTT.